Here is one T cell receptor (beta chain) with its context. This entry is derived from a study of blood T cell repertoires in COVID-19. The CDR3 is made up of 14 amino acids. CDR1 and CDR2 from the germline V gene are LNHDA and SQIVND (reference sequence). V lost 6 bases and J lost 2; bases outside the gene matches: 6. Using immunoSEQ multiplex PCR, the repertoire was profiled, and TCRdb retains in-frame clones only, with some absent. The sample gives over 350,000 clones, 80% to 90% of which show up once; 4.3% is in the top ten. This chain connects TRBV19 to TRBJ2-7; 8 bases are shared with TRBD1. Sequences were obtained from peripheral blood. The origin of this receptor is a woman in her 30s with acute or convalescent COVID-19. The CDR3: CASSRTGLTYEQYF. As DNA, the CDR3 is TGTGCCAGTAGCCGGACAGGGTTGACCTACGAGCAGTACTTC.